This T cell receptor beta chain emerged from a study of T cell changes during pregnancy in multiple sclerosis. This CDR3 comprises 14 residues. CDR1 is SGDLS, CDR2 YYNGEE, per germline. V shed 2 bases, J shed 4 bases, and the junction held 1 base outside the gene matches. TCRdb's table, derived via immunoSEQ multiplex PCR, lists solely in-frame clones and lacks some. This repertoire shows fewer than 60,000 clones, 85% to 95% found once; its top ten account for roughly 3.6%. This sequence joins TRBV9 and TRBJ1-3; 9 nucleotides agree with TRBD1. The material sequenced was peripheral blood, taken after pregnancy. The TCR comes from a female donor in good health, enrolled as a control in a pregnancy study. The CDR3 nucleotides are TGTGCCAGCAGCGTCGGGACAGGGGGAAACACCATATATTTT. This translates into CASSVGTGGNTIYF.